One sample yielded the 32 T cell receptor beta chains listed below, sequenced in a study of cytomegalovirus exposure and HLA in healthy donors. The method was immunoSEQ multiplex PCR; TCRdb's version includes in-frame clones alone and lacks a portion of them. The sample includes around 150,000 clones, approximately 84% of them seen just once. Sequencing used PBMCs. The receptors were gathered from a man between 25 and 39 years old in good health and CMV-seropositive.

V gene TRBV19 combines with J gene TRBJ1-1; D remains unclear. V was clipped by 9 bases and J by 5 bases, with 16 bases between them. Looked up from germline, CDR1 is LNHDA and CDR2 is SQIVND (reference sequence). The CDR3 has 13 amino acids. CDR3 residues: CASQKAGETEAFF. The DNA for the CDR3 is TGTGCCAGCCAAAAAGCGGGTGAAACTGAAGCTTTCTTT.

Here the CDR3 reads CASSLAGGGYGTQYF. The CDR3 DNA reads as TGTGCCAGCAGCTTGGCTGGCGGGGGATATGGTACGCAGTATTTT. The chain combines TRBV5-4 with TRBJ2-3; 7 positions agree with TRBD2. Losses at the gene ends were 0 bases for V and 8 bases for J; bases not matched to a gene: 9. CDR3 size: 15 residues. Germline CDR1 reads SGHNT; CDR2 reads YYREEE (reference sequence). The variable domain in full, completed from reference TRBV5-4 and TRBJ2-3, reads ETGVTQSPTHLIKTRGQQVTLRCSSQSGHNTVSWYQQALGQGPQFIFQYYREEENGRGNFPPRFSGLQFPNYSSELNVNALELDDSALYLCASSLAGGGYGTQYFGPGTRLTVL.

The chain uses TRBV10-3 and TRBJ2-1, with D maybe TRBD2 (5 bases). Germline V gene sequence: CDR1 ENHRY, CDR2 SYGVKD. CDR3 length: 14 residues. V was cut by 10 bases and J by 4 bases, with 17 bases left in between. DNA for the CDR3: TGTGCCAGTCGGATGAGGGAGAAATACAATGAGCAGTTCTTC. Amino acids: CASRMREKYNEQFF.

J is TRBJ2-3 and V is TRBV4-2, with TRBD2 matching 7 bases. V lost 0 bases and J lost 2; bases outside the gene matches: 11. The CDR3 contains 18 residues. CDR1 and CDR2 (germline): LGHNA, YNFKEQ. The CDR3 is CASSQDALLASPTDTQYF. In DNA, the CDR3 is TGTGCCAGCAGCCAAGACGCCTTACTAGCGAGTCCCACAGATACGCAGTATTTT.

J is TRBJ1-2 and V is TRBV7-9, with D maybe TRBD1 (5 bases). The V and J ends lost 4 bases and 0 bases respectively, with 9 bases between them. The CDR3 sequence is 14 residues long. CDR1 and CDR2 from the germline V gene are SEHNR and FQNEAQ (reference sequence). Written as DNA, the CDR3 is TGTGCCAGCAGCTCGGTGACAGCTAACTATGGCTACACCTTC. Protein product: CASSSVTANYGYTF.

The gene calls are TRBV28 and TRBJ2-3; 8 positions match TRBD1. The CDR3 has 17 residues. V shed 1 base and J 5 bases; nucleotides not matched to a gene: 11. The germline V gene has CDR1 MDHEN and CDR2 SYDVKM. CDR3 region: CASSLSVRTGTQDTQYF. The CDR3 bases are TGTGCCAGCAGTTTATCGGTCCGGACAGGGACCCAAGATACGCAGTATTTT.

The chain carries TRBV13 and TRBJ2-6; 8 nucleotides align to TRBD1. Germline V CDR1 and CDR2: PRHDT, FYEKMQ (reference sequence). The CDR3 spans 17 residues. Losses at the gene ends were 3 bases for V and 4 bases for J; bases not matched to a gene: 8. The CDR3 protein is CASSFGRGRSGANVLTF. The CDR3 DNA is TGTGCCAGCAGCTTCGGCAGGGGGCGGTCCGGGGCCAACGTCCTGACTTTC.

The CDR3 region is CAWVPRGMKDTQYF. The CDR3 bases are TGTGCCTGGGTTCCGAGGGGGATGAAAGATACGCAGTATTTT. This sequence joins TRBV30 and TRBJ2-3; D perhaps matches TRBD1 (6 bases). This CDR3 region has 14 residues. Germline V gene sequence: CDR1 GTSNPN, CDR2 SVGIG (reference sequence). The V end lost 5 bases, the J end lost 5 bases, and 17 bases lay between the germline ends. Filled out from reference TRBV30 and TRBJ2-3, the complete variable domain reads SQTIHQWPATLVQPVGSPLSLECTVEGTSNPNLYWYRQAAGRGLQLLFYSVGIGQISSEVPQNLSASRPQDRQFILSSKKLLLSDSGFYLCAWVPRGMKDTQYFGPGTRLTVL.

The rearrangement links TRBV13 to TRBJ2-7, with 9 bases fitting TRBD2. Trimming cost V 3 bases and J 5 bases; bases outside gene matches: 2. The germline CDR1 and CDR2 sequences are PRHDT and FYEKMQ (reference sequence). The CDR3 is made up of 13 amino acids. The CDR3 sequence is CASSFLAGDEQYF. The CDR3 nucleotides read TGTGCCAGCAGCTTCTTAGCGGGAGACGAGCAGTACTTC.

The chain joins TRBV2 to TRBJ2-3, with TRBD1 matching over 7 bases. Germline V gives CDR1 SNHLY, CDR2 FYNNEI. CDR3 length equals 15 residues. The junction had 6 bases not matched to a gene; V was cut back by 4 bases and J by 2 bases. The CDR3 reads CASSGQGLFTDTQYF. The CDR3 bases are TGTGCCAGCAGTGGACAGGGCTTATTCACAGATACGCAGTATTTT.

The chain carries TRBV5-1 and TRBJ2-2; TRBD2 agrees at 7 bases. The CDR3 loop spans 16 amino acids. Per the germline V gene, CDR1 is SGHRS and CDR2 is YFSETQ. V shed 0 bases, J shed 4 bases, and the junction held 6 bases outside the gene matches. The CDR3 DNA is TGCGCCAGCAGCTTGGATGCGCGGGGGACCACCGGGGAGCTGTTTTTT. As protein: CASSLDARGTTGELFF.

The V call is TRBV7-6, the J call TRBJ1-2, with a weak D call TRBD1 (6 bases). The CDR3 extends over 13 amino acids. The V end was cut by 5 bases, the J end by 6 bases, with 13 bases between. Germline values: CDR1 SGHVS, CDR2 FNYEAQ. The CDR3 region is CASSNTGLDGYTF. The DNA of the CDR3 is TGTGCCAGCAGCAACACAGGGCTCGATGGCTACACCTTC.

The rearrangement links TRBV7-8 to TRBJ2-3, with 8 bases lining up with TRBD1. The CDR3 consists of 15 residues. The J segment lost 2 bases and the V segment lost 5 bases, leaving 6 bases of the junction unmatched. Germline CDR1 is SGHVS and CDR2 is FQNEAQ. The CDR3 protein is CASSRDRLITDTQYF. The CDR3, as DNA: TGTGCCAGCAGCCGGGACAGGCTAATCACAGATACGCAGTATTTT.

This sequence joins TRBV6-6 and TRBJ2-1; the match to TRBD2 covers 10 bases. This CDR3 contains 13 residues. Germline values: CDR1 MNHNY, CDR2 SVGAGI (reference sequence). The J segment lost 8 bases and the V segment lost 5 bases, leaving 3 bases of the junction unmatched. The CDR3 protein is CASSSGGAYEQFF. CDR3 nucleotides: TGTGCCAGCAGTAGCGGGGGGGCCTATGAGCAGTTCTTC.

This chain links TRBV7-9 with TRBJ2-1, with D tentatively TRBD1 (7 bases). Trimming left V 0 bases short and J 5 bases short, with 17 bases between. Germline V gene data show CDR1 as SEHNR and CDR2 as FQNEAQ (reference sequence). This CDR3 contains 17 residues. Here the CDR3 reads CASSLALKQGRNNEQFF. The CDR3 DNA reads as TGTGCCAGCAGCTTAGCGTTAAAACAGGGGAGGAACAATGAGCAGTTCTTC. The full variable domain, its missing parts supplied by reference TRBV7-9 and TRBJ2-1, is DTGVSQNPRHKITKRGQNVTFRCDPISEHNRLYWYRQTLGQGPEFLTYFQNEAQLEKSRLLSDRFSAERPKGSFSTLEIQRTEQGDSAMYLCASSLALKQGRNNEQFFGPGTRLTVL.

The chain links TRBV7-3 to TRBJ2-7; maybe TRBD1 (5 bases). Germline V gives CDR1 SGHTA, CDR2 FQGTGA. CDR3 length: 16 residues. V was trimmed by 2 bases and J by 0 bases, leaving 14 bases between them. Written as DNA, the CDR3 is TGTGCCAGCAGCTTACTGGGGCCTTTAAGCTCCTACGAGCAGTACTTC. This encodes CASSLLGPLSSYEQYF.

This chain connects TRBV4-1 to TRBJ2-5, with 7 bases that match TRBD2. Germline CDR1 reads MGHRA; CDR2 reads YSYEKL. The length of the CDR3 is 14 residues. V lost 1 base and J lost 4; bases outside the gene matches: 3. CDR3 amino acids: CASSQVAGVETQYF. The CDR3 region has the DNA TGCGCCAGCAGCCAAGTGGCGGGAGTAGAGACCCAGTACTTC.

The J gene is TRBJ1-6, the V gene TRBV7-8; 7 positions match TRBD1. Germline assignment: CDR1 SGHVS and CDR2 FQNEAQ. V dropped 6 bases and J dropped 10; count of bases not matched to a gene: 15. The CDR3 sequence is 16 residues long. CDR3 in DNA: TGTGCCAGCAGTATAAACAGGGGTGGGTCGGAATCACCCCTCCACTTT. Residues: CASSINRGGSESPLHF.

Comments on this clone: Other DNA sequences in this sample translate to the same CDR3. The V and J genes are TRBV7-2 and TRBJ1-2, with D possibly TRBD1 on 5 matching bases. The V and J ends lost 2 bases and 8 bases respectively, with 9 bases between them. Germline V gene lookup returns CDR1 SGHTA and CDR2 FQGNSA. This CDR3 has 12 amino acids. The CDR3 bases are TGTGCCAGCAGCTTATTGCGGGGGGGCTACACCTTC. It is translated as CASSLLRGGYTF.

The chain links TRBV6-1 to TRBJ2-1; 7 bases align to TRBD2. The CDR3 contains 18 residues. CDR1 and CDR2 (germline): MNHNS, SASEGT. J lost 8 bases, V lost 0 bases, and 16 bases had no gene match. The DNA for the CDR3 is TGTGCCAGCAGTGAAGCAGCTCTGCGGGAGCTATGGAGCGATGAGCAGTTCTTC. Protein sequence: CASSEAALRELWSDEQFF.

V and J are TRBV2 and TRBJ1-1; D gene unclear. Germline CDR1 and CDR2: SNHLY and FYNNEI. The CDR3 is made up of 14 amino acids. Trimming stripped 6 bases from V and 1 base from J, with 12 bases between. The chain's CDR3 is CASRLPDKNTEAFF. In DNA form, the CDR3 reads TGTGCCAGCAGACTCCCCGACAAGAACACTGAAGCTTTCTTT. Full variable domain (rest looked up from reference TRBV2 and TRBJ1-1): EPEVTQTPSHQVTQMGQEVILRCVPISNHLYFYWYRQILGQKVEFLVSFYNNEISEKSEIFDDQFSVERPDGSNFTLKIRSTKLEDSAMYFCASRLPDKNTEAFFGQGTRLTVV.

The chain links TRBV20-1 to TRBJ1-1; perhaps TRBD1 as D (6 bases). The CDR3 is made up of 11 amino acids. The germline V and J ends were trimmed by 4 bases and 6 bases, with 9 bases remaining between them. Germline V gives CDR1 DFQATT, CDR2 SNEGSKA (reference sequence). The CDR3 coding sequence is TGCAGTGCTAATGAGGGGGCTGAAGCTTTCTTT. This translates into CSANEGAEAFF.

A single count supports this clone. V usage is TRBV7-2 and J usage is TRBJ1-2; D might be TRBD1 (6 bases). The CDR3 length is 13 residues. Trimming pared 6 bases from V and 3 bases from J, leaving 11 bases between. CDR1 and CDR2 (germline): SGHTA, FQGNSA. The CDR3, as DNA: TGTGCCAGCAGACGACGGACAGACTATGGCTACACCTTC. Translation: CASRRRTDYGYTF. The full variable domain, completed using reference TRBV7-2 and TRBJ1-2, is GAGVSQSPSNKVTEKGKDVELRCDPISGHTALYWYRQSLGQGLEFLIYFQGNSAPDKSGLPSDRFSAERTGGSVSTLTIQRTQQEDSAVYLCASRRRTDYGYTFGSGTRLTVV.

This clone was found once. CDR3 nucleotides: TGTGCCAGCAGTGACGCCGACAGGGGCCCCTATGGCTACACCTTC. Amino acids: CASSDADRGPYGYTF. The chain joins TRBV6-1 to TRBJ1-2, with 8 bases aligning to TRBD1. This CDR3 comprises 15 residues. Trimming removed 3 bases from V and 4 bases from J; junction bases left unmatched: 7. Looked up from germline, CDR1 is MNHNS and CDR2 is SASEGT.

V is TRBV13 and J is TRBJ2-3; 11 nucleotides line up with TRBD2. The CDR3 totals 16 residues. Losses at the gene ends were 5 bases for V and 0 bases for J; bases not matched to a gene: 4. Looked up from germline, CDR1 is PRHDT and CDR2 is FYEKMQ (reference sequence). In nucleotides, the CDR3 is TGTGCCAGCAGCCGACTAGCGGGGACTAGCACAGATACGCAGTATTTT. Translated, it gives CASSRLAGTSTDTQYF.

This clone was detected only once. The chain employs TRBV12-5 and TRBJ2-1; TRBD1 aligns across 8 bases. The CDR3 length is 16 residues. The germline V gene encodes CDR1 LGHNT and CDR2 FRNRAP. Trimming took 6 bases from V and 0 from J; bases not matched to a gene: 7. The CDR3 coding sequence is TGTGCTAGTGGCCCTGACAGGGGAAGCTCCTACAATGAGCAGTTCTTC. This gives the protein CASGPDRGSSYNEQFF.

In nucleotides, the CDR3 is TGTGCCACCGGGGAGAACACTGAAGCTTTCTTT. Its translation: CATGENTEAFF. The chain uses TRBV10-3 and TRBJ1-1; the D is unclear. V was clipped by 10 bases and J by 1 base, with 7 bases between them. Germline lookup yields CDR1 ENHRY and CDR2 SYGVKD. The CDR3 is 11 residues long.

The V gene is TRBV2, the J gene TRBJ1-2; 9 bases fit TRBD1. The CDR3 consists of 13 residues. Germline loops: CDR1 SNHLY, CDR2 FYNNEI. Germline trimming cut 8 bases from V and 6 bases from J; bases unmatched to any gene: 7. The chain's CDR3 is CASCRDRENGYTF. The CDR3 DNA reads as TGTGCCAGCTGCCGGGACAGGGAGAATGGCTACACCTTC.

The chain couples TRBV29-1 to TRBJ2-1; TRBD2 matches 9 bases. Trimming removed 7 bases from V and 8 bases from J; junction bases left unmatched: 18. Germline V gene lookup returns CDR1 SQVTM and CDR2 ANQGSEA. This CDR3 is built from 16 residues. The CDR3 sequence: CSEGPPGLARVDEQFF. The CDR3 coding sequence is TGCAGCGAGGGACCACCGGGACTAGCCCGAGTGGATGAGCAGTTCTTC.

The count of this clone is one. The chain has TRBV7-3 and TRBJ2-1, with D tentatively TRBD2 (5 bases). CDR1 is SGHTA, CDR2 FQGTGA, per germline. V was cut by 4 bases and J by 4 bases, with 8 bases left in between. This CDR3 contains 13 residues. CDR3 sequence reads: CASSSGEYNEQFF. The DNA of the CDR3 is TGTGCCAGCAGCTCCGGGGAGTACAATGAGCAGTTCTTC.

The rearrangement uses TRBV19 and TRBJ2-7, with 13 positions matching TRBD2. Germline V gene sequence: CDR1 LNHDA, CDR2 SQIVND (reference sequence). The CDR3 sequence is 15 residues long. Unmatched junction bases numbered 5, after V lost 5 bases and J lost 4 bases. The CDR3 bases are TGTGCCAGTAGTCTCACTAGCGGGAGGGCTTACGAGCAGTACTTC. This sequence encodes CASSLTSGRAYEQYF.

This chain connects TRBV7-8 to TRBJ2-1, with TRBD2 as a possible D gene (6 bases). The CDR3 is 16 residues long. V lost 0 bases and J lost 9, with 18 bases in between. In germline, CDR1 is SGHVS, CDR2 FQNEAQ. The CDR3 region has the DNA TGTGCCAGCAGCTTAGCGACGGTAGCGGACCAAGGTGAGCAGTTCTTC. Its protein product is CASSLATVADQGEQFF.